These T cell receptor beta chains were read from a single sample in a study of T cell repertoires in cytomegalovirus infection. No antigen is known for these receptors. TCRdb redid the calling of the reads with MiXCR, one entry per CDR3 protein. There are some 920,000 distinct CDR3 sequences in the sample; 25% to 40% occur only once, and over 10% lies in the top ten. Sequencing was performed on cultured CD8+ T cells from PBMCs, taken from culture after CMV antigen stimulation. These receptors were collected from a human donor in good health (CMV status not recorded). Some clones in this sample may be carry-over from other donors' samples. Each CDR3 is given with its conserved first and last residue. D genes are given only for firm matches. Size values are once, few and many counts, or a class for expanded clones, and some rows have none.

clone_size	v_call	d_call	j_call	cdr3_nt	cdr3_aa
-	TRBV9	TRBD1	TRBJ2-3	TGTGCCAGCAGCGTAGCCCCTTGGACAGGCCTTAGCACAGATACGCAGTATTTT	CASSVAPWTGLSTDTQYF
-	TRBV5-6	-	TRBJ1-6	TGTGCCAGCAGCGGTAGCAGAAATAATTCACCCCTCCACTTT	CASSGSRNNSPLHF
-	TRBV7-9	TRBD1	TRBJ2-3	TGTGCCAGCAGCTCGACAGGGTCTAGCACAGATACGCAGTATTTT	CASSSTGSSTDTQYF
few	TRBV24-1	TRBD1	TRBJ2-2	TGTGCCACCAGTGCCCCGAACAGGGGGCGCACCGGGGAGCTGTTTTTT	CATSAPNRGRTGELFF
-	TRBV20-1	-	TRBJ1-4	TGCAGTGCGCCGACAGAGACAAATGAAAAACTGTTTTTT	CSAPTETNEKLFF
-	TRBV6-1	TRBD1	TRBJ1-6	TGTGCCAGCAGGGACAGGATAGGCTCACCCCTCCACTTT	CASRDRIGSPLHF
many	TRBV4-3	-	TRBJ2-5	TGCGCCAGCAGCCCACCGGGTGAAGAGACCCAGTACTTC	CASSPPGEETQYF
-	TRBV7-9	TRBD1	TRBJ2-1	TGTGCCAGCAGAAACCGGGACAGGGGATTGGATGAGCAGTTCTTC	CASRNRDRGLDEQFF
many	TRBV11-3	TRBD2	TRBJ2-5	TGTGCCAGCAGCCTATGGACTAGCGGGGGGGAAGAGACCCAGTACTTC	CASSLWTSGGEETQYF
few	TRBV9	-	TRBJ2-1	TGTGCCAGCAGCGTAGGCTACGGAAGCTCCTACAATGAGCAGTTCTTC	CASSVGYGSSYNEQFF
few	TRBV28	-	TRBJ2-3	TGTGCCAGCAGTGTCATGGGACCAGGCACAGATACGCAGTATTTT	CASSVMGPGTDTQYF
-	TRBV27	-	TRBJ1-1	TGTGCCAGCAGATCGTGGGGGGGGTCTTCGAACACTGAAGCTTTCTTT	CASRSWGGSSNTEAFF
many	TRBV7-6	TRBD1	TRBJ1-1	TGTGCCAGCAGCTCACCTGGACAGGGGATAATGAACACTGAAGCTTTCTTT	CASSSPGQGIMNTEAFF
-	TRBV2	-	TRBJ2-7	TGTGCCAGCATTAGCTACGAGCAGTACTTC	CASISYEQYF
few	TRBV7-9	-	TRBJ1-2	TGTGCCAGCAGCACCACCGGGACGAACTATGGCTACACCTTC	CASSTTGTNYGYTF